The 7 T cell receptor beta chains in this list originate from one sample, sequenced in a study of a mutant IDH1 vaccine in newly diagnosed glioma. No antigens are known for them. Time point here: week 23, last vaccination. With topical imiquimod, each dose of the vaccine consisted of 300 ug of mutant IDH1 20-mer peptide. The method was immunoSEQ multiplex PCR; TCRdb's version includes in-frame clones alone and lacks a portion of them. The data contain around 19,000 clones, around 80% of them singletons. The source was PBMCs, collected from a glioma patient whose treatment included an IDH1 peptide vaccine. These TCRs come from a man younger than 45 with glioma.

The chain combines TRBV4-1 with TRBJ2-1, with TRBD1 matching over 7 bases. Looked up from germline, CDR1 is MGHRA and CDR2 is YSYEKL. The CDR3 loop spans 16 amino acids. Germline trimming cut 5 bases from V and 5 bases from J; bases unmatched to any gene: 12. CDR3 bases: TGCGCCAGCAGCGTGCAGGGGGATTCCAGGAACAATGAGCAGTTCTTC. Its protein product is CASSVQGDSRNNEQFF.

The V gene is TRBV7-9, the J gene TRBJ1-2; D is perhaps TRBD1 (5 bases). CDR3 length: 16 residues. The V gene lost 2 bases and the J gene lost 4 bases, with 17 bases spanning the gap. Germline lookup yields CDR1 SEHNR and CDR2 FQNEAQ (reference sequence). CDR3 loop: CASSLSFGASLYGYTF. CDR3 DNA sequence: TGTGCCAGCAGCTTAAGTTTCGGGGCTTCACTCTATGGCTACACCTTC.

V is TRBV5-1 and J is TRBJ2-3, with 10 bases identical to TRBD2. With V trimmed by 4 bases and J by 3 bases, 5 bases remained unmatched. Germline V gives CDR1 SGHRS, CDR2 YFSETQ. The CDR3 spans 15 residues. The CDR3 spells CASSTRTSGTDTQYF. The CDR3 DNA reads TGCGCCAGCAGCACGCGGACTAGCGGAACAGATACGCAGTATTTT. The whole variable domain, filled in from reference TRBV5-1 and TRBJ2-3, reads KAGVTQTPRYLIKTRGQQVTLSCSPISGHRSVSWYQQTPGQGLQFLFEYFSETQRNKGNFPGRFSGRQFSNSRSEMNVSTLELGDSALYLCASSTRTSGTDTQYFGPGTRLTVL.

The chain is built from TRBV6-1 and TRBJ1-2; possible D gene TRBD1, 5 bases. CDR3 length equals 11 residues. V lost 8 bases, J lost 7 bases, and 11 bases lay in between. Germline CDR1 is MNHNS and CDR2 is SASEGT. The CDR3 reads CASSEGPGYTF. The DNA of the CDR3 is TGTGCCAGCTCTGAGGGGCCTGGCTACACCTTC.

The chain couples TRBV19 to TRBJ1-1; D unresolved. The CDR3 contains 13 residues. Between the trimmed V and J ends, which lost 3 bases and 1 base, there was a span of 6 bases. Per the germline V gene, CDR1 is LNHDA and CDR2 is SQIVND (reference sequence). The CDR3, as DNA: TGTGCCAGTAGTATGGGTAGGAACACTGAAGCTTTCTTT. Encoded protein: CASSMGRNTEAFF.

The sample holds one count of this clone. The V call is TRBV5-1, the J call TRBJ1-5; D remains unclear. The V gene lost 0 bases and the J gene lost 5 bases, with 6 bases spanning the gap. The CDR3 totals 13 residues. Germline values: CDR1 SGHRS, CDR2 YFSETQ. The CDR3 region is CASSLEGHQPQHF. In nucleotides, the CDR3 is TGCGCCAGCAGCTTGGAGGGTCATCAGCCCCAGCATTTT. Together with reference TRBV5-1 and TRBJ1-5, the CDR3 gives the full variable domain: KAGVTQTPRYLIKTRGQQVTLSCSPISGHRSVSWYQQTPGQGLQFLFEYFSETQRNKGNFPGRFSGRQFSNSRSEMNVSTLELGDSALYLCASSLEGHQPQHFGDGTRLSIL.

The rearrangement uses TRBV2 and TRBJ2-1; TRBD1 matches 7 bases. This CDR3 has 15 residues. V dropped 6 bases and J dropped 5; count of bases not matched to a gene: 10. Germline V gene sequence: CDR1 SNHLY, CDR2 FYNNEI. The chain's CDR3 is CASSSLGDSNNEQFF. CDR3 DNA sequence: TGTGCCAGCAGCTCCTTGGGGGACAGTAACAATGAGCAGTTCTTC.